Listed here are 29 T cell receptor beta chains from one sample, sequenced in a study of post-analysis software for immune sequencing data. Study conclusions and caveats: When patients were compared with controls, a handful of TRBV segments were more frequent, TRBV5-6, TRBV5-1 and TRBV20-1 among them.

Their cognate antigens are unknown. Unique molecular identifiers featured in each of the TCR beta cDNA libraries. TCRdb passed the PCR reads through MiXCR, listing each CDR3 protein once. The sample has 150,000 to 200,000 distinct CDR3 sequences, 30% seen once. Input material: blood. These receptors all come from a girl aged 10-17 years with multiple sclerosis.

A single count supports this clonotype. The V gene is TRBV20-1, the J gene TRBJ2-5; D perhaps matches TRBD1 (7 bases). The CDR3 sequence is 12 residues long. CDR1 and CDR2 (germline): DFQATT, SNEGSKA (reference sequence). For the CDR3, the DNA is TGCAGGGCGGAACCAGGGGGGGAGACCCAGTACTTC. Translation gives CRAEPGGETQYF.

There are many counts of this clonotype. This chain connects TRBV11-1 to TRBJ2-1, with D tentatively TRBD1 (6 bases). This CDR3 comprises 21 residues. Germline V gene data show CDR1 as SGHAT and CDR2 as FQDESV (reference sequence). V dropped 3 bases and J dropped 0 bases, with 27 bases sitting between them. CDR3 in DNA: TGTGCCAGCAGCTTTAGGGGTCCCCGGACAGCCGCCTTGAGCTCCTACAATGAGCAGTTCTTC. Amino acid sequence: CASSFRGPRTAALSSYNEQFF.

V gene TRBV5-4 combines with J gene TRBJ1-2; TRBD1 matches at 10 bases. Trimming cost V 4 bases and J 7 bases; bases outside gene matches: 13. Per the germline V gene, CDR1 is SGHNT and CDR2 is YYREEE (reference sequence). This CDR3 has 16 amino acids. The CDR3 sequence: CASSAGTGVLVGGYTF. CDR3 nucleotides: TGTGCCAGCAGCGCCGGGACAGGGGTTTTGGTTGGTGGCTACACCTTC.

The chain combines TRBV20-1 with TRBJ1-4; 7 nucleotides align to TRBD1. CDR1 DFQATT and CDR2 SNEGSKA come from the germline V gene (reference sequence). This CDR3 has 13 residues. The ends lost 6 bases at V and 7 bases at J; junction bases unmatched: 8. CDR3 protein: CSARVQGCEKLFF. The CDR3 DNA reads TGCAGTGCCCGAGTACAGGGGTGTGAAAAACTGTTTTTT.

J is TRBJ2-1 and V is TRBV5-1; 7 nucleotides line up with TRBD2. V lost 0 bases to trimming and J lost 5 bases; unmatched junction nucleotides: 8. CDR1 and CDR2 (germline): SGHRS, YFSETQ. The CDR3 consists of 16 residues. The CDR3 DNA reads TGCGCCAGCAGCTTGGGGCGGGAGTCGTGGGACAATGAGCAGTTCTTC. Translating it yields CASSLGRESWDNEQFF.

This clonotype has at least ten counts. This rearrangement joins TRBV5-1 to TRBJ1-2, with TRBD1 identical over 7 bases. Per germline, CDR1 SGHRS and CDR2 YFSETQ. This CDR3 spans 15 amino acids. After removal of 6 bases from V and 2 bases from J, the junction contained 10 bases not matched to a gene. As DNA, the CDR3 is TGCGCCAGCACGGGGCAGGGGGGTTTCAACTATGGCTACACCTTC. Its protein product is CASTGQGGFNYGYTF.

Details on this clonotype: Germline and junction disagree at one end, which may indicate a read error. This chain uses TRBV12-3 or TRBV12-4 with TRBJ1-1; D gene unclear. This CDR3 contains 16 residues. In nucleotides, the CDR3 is TGTGCCAGCAGTTTCCGGGTTATCGGCATGAACACTGGAGCTTTCTTT. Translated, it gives CASSFRVIGMNTGAFF.

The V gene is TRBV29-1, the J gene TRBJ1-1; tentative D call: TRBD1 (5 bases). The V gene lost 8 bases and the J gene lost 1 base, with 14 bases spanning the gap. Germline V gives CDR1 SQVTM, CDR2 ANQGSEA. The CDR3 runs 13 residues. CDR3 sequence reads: CSIVRQPNTEAFF. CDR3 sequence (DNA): TGCAGCATTGTCAGACAGCCGAACACTGAAGCTTTCTTT. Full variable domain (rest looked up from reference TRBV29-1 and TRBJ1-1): SAVISQKPSRDICQRGTSLTIQCQVDSQVTMMFWYRQQPGQSLTLIATANQGSEATYESGFVIDKFPISRPNLTFSTLTVSNMSPEDSSIYLCSIVRQPNTEAFFGQGTRLTVV.

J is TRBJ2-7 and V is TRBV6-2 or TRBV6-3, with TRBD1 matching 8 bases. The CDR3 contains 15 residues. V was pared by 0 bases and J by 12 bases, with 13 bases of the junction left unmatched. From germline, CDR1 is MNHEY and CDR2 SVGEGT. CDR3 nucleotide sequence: TGTGCCAGCAGTTACTCCACCAGAGCCGACAGGGGATCGTACTTC. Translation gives CASSYSTRADRGSYF.

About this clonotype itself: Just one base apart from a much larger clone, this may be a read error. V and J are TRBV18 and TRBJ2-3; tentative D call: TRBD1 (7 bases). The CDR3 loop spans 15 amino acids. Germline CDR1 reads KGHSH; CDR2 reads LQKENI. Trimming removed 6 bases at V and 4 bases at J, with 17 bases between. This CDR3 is CASSQQGSSADTQYF. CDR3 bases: TGTGCCAGCTCTCAACAGGGGTCTAGCGCAGATACGCAGTATTTT.

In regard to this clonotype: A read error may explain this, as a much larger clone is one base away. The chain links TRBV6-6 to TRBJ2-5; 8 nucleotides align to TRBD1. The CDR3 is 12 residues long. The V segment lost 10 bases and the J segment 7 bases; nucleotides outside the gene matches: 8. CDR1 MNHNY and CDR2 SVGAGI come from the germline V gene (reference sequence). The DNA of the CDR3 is TGTGCCACCTCGACAGGGGAAGGGACCCAGTACTTC. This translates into CATSTGEGTQYF.

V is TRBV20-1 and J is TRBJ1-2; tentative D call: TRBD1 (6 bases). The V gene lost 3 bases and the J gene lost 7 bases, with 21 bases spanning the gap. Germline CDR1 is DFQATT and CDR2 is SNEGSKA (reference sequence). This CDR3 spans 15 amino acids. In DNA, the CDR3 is TGCAGTGCTAGGGAAGGGGGGCAGGGTTTATCTGGCTACACCTTC. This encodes CSAREGGQGLSGYTF.

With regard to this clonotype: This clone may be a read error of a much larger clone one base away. CDR3 in DNA: TGCAGTCCGTTAAAGCGGGACAGTGAGCAGTTCTTC. Protein: CSPLKRDSEQFF. This chain links TRBV20-1 with TRBJ2-1; either TRBD1 or TRBD2 may fit D (7 bases each). Trimming took 8 bases from V and 9 from J, leaving 17 bases between them. Germline V gives CDR1 DFQATT, CDR2 SNEGSKA (reference sequence). This CDR3 comprises 12 residues.

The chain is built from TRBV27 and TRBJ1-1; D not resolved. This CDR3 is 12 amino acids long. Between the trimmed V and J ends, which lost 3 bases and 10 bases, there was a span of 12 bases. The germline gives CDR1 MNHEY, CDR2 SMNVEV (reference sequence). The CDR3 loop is CASSFPDGLAFF. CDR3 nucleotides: TGTGCCAGCAGTTTCCCGGATGGATTAGCTTTCTTT.

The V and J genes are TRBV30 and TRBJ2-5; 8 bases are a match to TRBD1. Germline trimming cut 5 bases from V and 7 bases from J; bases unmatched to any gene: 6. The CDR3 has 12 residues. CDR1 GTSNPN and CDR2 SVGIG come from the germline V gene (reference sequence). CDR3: CAWGTGWGTQYF. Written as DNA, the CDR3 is TGTGCCTGGGGGACAGGCTGGGGGACCCAGTACTTC.

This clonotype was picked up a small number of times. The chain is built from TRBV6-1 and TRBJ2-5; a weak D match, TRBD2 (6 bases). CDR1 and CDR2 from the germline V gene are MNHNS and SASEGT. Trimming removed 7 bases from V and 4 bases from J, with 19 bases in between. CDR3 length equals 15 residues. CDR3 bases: TGTGCCAGCACCTTGACAGTGACTAGGCTAGAGACCCAGTACTTC. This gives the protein CASTLTVTRLETQYF.

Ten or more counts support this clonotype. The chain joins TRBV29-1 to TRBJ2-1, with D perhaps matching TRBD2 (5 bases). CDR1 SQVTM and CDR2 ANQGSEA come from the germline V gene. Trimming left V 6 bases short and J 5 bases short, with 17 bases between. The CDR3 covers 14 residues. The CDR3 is CSVRSAGWDNEQFF. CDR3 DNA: TGCAGCGTACGTAGCGCCGGGTGGGACAATGAGCAGTTCTTC.

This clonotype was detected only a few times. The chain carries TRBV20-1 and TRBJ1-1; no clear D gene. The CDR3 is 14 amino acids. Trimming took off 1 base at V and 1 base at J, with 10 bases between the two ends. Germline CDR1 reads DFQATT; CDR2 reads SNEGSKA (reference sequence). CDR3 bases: TGCAGTGCTAGAGTCGGGGAGGGGAACACTGAAGCTTTCTTT. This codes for CSARVGEGNTEAFF.

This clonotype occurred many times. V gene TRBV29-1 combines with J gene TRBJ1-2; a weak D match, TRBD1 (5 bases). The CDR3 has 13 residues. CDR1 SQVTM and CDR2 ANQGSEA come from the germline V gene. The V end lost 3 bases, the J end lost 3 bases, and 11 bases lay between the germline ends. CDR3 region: CSVDGGRDYGYTF. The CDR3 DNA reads TGCAGCGTTGACGGGGGACGGGACTATGGCTACACCTTC.

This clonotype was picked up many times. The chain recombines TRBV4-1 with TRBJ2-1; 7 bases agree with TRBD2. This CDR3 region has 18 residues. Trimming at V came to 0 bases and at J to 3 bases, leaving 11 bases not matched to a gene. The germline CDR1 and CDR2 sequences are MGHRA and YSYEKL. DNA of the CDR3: TGCGCCAGCAGCCAAGAAGTAGCCCTAGCGGTCGTCTACAATGAGCAGTTCTTC. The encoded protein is CASSQEVALAVVYNEQFF.

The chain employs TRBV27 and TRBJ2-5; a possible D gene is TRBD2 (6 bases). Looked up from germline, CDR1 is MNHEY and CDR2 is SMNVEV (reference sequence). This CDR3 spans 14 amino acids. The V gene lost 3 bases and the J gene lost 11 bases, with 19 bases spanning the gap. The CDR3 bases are TGTGCCAGCAGTTTTAGGATAGCGGTTAATGAGCAGTACTTC. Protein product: CASSFRIAVNEQYF.

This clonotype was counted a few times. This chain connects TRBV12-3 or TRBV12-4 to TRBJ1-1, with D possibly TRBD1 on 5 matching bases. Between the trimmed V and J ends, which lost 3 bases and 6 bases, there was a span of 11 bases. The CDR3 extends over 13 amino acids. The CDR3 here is CASSLNQGAEAFF. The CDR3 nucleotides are TGTGCCAGCAGTTTGAACCAAGGGGCTGAAGCTTTCTTT.

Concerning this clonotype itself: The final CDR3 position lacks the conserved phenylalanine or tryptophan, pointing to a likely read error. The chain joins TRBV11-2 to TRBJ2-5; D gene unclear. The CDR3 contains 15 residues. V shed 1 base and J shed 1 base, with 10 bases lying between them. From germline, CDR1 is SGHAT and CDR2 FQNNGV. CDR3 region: CASSLALRLQETQYS. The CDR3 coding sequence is TGTGCCAGCAGCTTAGCCCTTAGACTCCAAGAGACCCAGTACTCC.

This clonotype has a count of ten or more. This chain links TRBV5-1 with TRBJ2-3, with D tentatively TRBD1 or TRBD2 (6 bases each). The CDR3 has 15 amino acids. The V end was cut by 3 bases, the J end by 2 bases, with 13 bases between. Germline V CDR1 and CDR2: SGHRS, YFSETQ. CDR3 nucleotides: TGCGCCAGCAGCTCGGAGGGACAAAACACAGATACGCAGTATTTT. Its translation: CASSSEGQNTDTQYF. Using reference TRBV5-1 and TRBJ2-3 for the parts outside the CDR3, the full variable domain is KAGVTQTPRYLIKTRGQQVTLSCSPISGHRSVSWYQQTPGQGLQFLFEYFSETQRNKGNFPGRFSGRQFSNSRSEMNVSTLELGDSALYLCASSSEGQNTDTQYFGPGTRLTVL.

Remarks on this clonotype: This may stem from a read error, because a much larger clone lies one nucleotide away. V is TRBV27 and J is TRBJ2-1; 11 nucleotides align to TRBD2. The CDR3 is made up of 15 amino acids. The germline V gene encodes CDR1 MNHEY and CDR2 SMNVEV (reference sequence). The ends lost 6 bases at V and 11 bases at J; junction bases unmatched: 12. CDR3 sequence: CASSPTSGRRYKQFF. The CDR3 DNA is TGTGCCAGCAGCCCTACTAGCGGGAGAAGGTATAAGCAGTTCTTC.

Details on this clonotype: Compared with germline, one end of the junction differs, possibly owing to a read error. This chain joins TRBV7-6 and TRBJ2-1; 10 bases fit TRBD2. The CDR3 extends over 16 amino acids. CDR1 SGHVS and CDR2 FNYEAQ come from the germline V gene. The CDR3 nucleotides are TGTGCCGGCAGCCTCCTAGCGGGAGTCAGCGACAATGAGCAGTTCTTC. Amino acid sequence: CAGSLLAGVSDNEQFF. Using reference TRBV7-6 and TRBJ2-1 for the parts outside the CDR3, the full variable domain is GAGVSQSPRYKVTKRGQDVALRCDPISGHVSLYWYRQALGQGPEFLTYFNYEAQQDKSGLPNDRFSAERPEGSISTLTIQRTEQRDSAMYRCAGSLLAGVSDNEQFFGPGTRLTVL.

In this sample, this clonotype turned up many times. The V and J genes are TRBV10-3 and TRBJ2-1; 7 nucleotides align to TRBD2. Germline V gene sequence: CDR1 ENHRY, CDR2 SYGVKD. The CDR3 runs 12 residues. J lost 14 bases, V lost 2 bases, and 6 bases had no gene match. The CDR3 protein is CAISEGGSREFF. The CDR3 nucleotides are TGTGCCATCAGTGAGGGCGGGAGTAGGGAGTTCTTC.

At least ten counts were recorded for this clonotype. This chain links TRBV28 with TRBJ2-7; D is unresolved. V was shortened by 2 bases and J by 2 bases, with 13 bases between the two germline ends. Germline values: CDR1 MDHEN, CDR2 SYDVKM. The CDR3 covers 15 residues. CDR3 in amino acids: CASSLPSLRTYEQYF. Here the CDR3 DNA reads TGTGCCAGCAGTTTACCATCATTAAGAACCTACGAGCAGTACTTC.

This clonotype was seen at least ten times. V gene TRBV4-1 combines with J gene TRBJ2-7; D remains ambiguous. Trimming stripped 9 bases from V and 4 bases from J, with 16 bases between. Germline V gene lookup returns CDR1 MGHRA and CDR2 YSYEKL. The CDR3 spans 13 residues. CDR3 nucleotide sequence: TGCGCCAGTAGCAGTGGGATGGCTTACGAGCAGTACTTC. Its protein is CASSSGMAYEQYF.